This TCR beta chain appears in the sequencing data of a study of cytomegalovirus exposure and HLA in healthy donors (dated by TCRdb to the late 2010s). Background for the entire study: According to a later analysis, the approximately 130 validation repertoires were produced on the same platform as the 600 to 850 repertoires of the first cohort. High-throughput TCR immunosequencing, statistical association of individual TCRs with disease status, and machine learning were combined to predict cytomegalovirus infection status. The study was designed to test whether signatures of past pathogen exposure could be identified by cataloging public T cell receptors. Along with the approximately 700-subject first cohort, a separate validation cohort of over a hundred different subjects was used.

The CDR3 holds 14 amino acids from the cysteine to the phenylalanine. Left in the record is the CDR3 DNA by itself, 42 bases read in frame from the first base. Sequences MNHEY (CDR1) and SVGAGI (CDR2) are obtained from the germline V gene. The V end loses 6 bases and the J end loses 4 bases, and a stretch of 15 bases separates them. The method behind the library was the immunoSEQ multiplex PCR assay. As for the original processing: A statistical classification framework was built to diagnose cytomegalovirus status from the catalog of TCR beta chain sequences. The source is immuneACCESS, and TCRdb retained only in-frame sequences with V and J called. Part of the clones is not carried over; for the studies checked, unresolved V genes explain less than half of this, and the remainder is unexplained. Clonal size and the V and J genes are those of that table, whereas D and trimming came from the DNA. This sample gives about 110,000 clones in total; about 85% of them show up just once. The ten top clones hold around 2.7% of the sample.

The donors were included in the validation cohort of over a hundred subjects, a group kept apart from the roughly 700-subject first cohort. This clone was recorded only once. Its antigen has not been determined. The record has no base qualities; no much larger clone is one base away. Study-wide conclusions, independent of this receptor: The study listed 150 to 200 TCR beta chains as associated with cytomegalovirus. It was suggested by the authors that the approach could potentially be generalized to other disease states and immunological phenotypes. Cytomegalovirus status was reported to be diagnosed by the classifier with high specificity and sensitivity in both the original and validation cohorts. Subsequent analysis determined that TCRs grouped into clusters in the first cohort also showed a tendency toward co-occurrence across the approximately 120 validation repertoires, and 85% to 95% of cluster scores exceeded 0. A later analysis had no HLA typing for the validation cohort, so co-occurrence there was scored across all 120 repertoires. Across donors, most TCR sequences were observed very rarely, whereas some public TCRs were present in many individuals. A few of the identified cytomegalovirus-associated TCR beta chains were confirmed in vitro to be specific for cytomegalovirus antigens.

Material for sequencing was PBMCs. The sequence was obtained from a woman younger than 30 in good health and CMV-seronegative. This sequence uses TRBV6-5 and TRBJ1-1; the D gene is possibly TRBD1, with 6 bases matching. The CDR3 protein sequence reads: CASRWDILGTEAFF. Read as DNA, the sequence is TGTGCCAGCAGATGGGACATCTTGGGCACTGAAGCTTTCTTT.